This T cell receptor beta chain derives from a study of T cell responses to AZD1222 COVID-19 vaccine. Clones were read by immunoSEQ multiplex PCR, and TCRdb kept only the in-frame ones, dropping some. The top ten clones hold less than 9% of a sample with tens of thousands of clones, approximately 91% of them seen once. The sample in question was peripheral blood, obtained 28 days after the second AZD1222 dose. The origin of this receptor is an adult who received the AZD1222 COVID-19 vaccine.

CDR3 protein: CASSLGTTGVSYEQYF. For the CDR3, the DNA is TGTGCCAGCAGCTTAGGGACCACAGGGGTCTCCTACGAGCAGTACTTC. The chain is built from TRBV11-2 and TRBJ2-7; the match to TRBD1 covers 7 bases. J was trimmed by 0 bases and V by 1 base; bases with no gene match: 6. The CDR3 is made up of 16 amino acids. Germline values: CDR1 SGHAT, CDR2 FQNNGV.